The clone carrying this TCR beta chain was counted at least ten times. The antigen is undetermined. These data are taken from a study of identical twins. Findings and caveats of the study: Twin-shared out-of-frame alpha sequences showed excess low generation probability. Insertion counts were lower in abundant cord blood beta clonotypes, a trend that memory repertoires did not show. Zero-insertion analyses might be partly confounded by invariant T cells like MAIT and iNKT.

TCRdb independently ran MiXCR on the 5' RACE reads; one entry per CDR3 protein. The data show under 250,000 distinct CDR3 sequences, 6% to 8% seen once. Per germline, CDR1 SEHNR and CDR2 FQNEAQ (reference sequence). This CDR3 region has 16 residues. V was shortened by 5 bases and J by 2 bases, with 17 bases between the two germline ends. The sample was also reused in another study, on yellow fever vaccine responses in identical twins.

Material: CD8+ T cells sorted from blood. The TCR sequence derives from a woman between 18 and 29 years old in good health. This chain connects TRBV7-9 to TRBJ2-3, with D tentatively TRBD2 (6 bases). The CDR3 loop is CASSHSVVADTDTQYF. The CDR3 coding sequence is TGTGCCAGCAGCCACTCGGTTGTAGCGGACACAGATACGCAGTATTTT.